Described below is a single T cell receptor beta chain sequence and its context. This clone's antigen is unknown. There are no base qualities to consult, and no much larger clone falls within one base. TCRbeta CDR3 regions were amplified from genomic DNA by means of the immunoSEQ Assay, a bias-controlled multiplex PCR. In the source study's methods: The number of nucleated cells in each sample was estimated by amplification of reference gene primers within the assay. To quantify the absolute abundance of each unique TCRbeta CDR3 rearrangement, sequence reads were collapsed and filtered. For each sample, productive Simpson clonality was calculated by taking the square root of Simpson's diversity index across productive rearrangements. This is the immuneACCESS table as TCRdb keeps it, with only in-frame sequences that have V and J called. A part of the clones is gone; compared with another copy, unresolved V genes explain less than half, and the rest is unexplained. V, J and clone size reflect that table, while D and trimming were determined from the DNA. Across this sample there are under 200,000 clones, with about 85% seen only once. The ten largest clones add up to roughly 5.7% of the sample.

The data stem from a study of blood T cell repertoires in COVID-19 (dated by TCRdb to the early 2020s). Regarding the study in general: The collaborator samples originated in the United States, Italy and Spain and spanned the acute and convalescent phases of COVID-19. The prospective study material was composed of cDNA or gDNA derived from T cells, B-cell-depleted T cells, or PBMCs. Subjects who had been exposed to COVID-19, were actively infected with it, or had recovered from it provided the deeply sampled blood TCRbeta repertoires that made up the dataset. A freely available public database, intended as a resource for researchers studying the immune response to SARS-CoV-2, is where the repertoires were released. Samples came from the ongoing ImmuneRACE study (first 160 participants) plus 1,254 subjects from 6 global collaborators. The sample metadata nearly always contained a de-identified subject ID, COVID-19 status, age in years and sex. Where available, HLA class I and class II types were obtained from metadata supplied by the sample provider rather than from assay-based typing. Study-wide findings and limitations: The quantity of clinical and demographic metadata differed by source and by participant and was supplied without curation.

In the prospective study, participants were about 18 to 100 years old, resided in 25 or so geographic areas of the United States, and were enrolled through a virtual design. Cohort assignment in the prospective study relied on participant-reported clinical history from a screening survey and a study questionnaire. In the prospective study, mobile phlebotomists collected whole blood, serum and a nasopharyngeal or oropharyngeal swab from each participant. Additional blood draws and questionnaires over an approximately two-month period could optionally be provided by prospective study participants. Blood samples from the prospective study were shipped frozen or at room temperature prior to DNA extraction. The CDR3 goes from the cysteine to the phenylalanine over 13 residues. Only the CDR3 part of the read is kept: 39 bases, read in frame from the first base. At the junction V is shortened by 3 bases and J by 2 bases; bases outside the gene matches: 1. From the germline V gene, CDR1 is ENHRY and CDR2 is SYGVKD.

The source of this sequence is a woman aged 40 to 50 with acute COVID-19. The chain is assembled from TRBV10-3 and TRBJ2-7, with 7 junctional bases fitting TRBD1. Sequencing used PBMCs or T cells enriched from blood (not recorded which). The CDR3 loop reads CAISETGAYEQYF. The DNA sequence is TGTGCCATCAGTGAAACAGGGGCCTACGAGCAGTACTTC.